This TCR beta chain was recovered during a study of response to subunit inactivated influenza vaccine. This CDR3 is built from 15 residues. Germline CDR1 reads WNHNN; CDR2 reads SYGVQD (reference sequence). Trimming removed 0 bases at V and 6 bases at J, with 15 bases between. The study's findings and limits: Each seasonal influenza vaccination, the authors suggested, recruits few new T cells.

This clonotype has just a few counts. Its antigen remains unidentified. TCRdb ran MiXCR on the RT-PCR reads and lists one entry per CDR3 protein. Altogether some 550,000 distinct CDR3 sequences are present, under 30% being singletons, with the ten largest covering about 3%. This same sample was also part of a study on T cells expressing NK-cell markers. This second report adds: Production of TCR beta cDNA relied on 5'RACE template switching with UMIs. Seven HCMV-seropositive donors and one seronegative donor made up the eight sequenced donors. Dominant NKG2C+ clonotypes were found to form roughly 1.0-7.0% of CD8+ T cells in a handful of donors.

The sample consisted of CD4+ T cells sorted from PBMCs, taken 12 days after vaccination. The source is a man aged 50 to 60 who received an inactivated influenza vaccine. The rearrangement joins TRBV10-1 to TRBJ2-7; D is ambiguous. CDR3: CASSESRGPLTEQYF. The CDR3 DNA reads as TGCGCCAGCAGTGAGTCGAGAGGACCCCTCACCGAGCAGTACTTC.